This section outlines one T cell receptor beta chain sequence together with its context. Its matching antigen is unknown. Patients with a history of autoimmune disease or on systemic immunosuppression were excluded. The data are from a study of OX40 agonist ivuxolimab in advanced cancers. Turning to the study itself: Recorded diagnoses for dose-escalation patients were hepatocellular carcinoma, melanoma, renal cell or head and neck cancer. General observations from the study: At 0.1 to 3.0 mg/kg, CD4+ and CD8+ blood T cells expanded clonally by week 6.

The germline V gene has CDR1 MGHRA and CDR2 YSYEKL. V was cut by 1 base and J by 3 bases, with 9 bases left in between. The CDR3 runs 15 residues. Only in-frame clones appear in the TCRdb table, and some are missing; sequencing was by immunoSEQ multiplex PCR. The table includes under 45,000 clones, 60% to 80% detected once. This specimen consisted of CD4+ or CD8+ T cells sorted from blood, obtained in a trial of the OX40 agonist ivuxolimab. This receptor was obtained from an adult with an advanced solid tumor such as melanoma, head and neck, liver or kidney cancer. V is TRBV4-1 and J is TRBJ1-4; perhaps TRBD1 as D (6 bases). CDR3 coding DNA: TGCGCCAGCAGCCAAGGCGGGGGCTCTAATGAAAAACTGTTTTTT. Translation gives CASSQGGGSNEKLFF.